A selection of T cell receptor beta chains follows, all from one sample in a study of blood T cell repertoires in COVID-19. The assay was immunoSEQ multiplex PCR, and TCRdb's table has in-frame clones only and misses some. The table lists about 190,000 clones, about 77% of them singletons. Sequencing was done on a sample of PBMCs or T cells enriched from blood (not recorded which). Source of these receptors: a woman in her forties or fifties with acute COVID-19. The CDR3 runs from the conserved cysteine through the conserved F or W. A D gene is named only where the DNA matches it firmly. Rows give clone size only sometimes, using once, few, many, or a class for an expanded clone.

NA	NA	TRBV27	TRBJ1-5	CASSPQGRSVQPQHF	TGTGCCAGCAGTCCACAGGGTCGATCGGTTCAGCCCCAGCATTTT
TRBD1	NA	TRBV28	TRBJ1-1	CASRQGDTINTEAFF	TGTGCCAGCAGGCAGGGGGACACCATTAACACTGAAGCTTTCTTT
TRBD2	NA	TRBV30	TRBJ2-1	CAWSGGGARSSYNEQFF	TGTGCCTGGAGCGGCGGGGGGGCTCGAAGCTCCTACAATGAGCAGTTCTTC
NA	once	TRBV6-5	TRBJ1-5	CASIRVGGSNPQHF	TGTGCCAGCATTAGGGTAGGGGGATCAAACCCCCAGCATTTT
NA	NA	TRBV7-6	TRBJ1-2	CASSQDPVYGYTF	TGTGCCAGCAGCCAAGATCCGGTTTATGGCTACACCTTC
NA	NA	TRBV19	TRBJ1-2	CASSSNNFPTPYTF	TGTGCCAGTAGTTCCAACAATTTCCCAACCCCCTACACCTTC
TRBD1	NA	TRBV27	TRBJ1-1	CASSFTGGTEAFF	TGTGCCAGCAGTTTCACAGGGGGCACTGAAGCTTTCTTT
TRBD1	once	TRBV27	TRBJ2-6	CASSLSSGGFHSGANVLTF	TGTGCCAGCAGTTTATCCTCAGGGGGCTTTCACTCTGGGGCCAACGTCCTGACTTTC
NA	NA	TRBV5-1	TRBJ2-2	CASRGRFNTGELFF	TGCGCCAGCAGGGGGAGATTCAACACCGGGGAGCTGTTTTTT
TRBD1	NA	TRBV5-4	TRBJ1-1	CASLPGQGTANTEAFF	TGTGCCAGCCTACCGGGACAGGGGACGGCGAACACTGAAGCTTTCTTT
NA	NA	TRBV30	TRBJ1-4	CAWSVPKQGSEKLFF	TGTGCCTGGAGTGTACCTAAACAGGGAAGCGAAAAACTGTTTTTT
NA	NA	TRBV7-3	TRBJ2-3	CASSLIPSTDTQYF	TGTGCCAGCAGCTTAATCCCAAGCACAGATACGCAGTATTTT
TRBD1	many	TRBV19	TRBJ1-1	CASSIQGTGKAFF	TGTGCCAGTAGTATACAGGGGACAGGGAAAGCTTTCTTT